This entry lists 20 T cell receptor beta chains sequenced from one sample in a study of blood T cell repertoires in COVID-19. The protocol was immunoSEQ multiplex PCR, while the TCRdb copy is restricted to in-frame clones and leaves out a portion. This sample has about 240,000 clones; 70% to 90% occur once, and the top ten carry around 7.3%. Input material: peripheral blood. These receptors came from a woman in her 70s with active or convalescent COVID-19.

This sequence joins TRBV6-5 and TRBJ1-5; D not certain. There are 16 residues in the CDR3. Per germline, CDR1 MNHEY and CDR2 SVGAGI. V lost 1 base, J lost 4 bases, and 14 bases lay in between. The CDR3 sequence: CASSYLAPYGNQPQHF. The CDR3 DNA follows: TGTGCCAGCAGTTACTTGGCCCCCTACGGGAATCAGCCCCAGCATTTT.

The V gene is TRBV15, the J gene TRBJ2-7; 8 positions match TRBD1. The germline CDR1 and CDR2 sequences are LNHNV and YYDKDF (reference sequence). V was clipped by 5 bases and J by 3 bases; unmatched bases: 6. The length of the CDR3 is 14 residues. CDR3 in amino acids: CATSPRGRSYEQYF. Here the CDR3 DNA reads TGTGCCACCAGCCCCAGGGGGCGCAGCTACGAGCAGTACTTC.

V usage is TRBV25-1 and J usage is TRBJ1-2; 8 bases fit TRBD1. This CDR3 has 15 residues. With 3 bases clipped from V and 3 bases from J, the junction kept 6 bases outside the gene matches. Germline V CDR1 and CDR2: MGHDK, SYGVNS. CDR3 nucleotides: TGTGCCAGCAGTGACCCAGGGGGCGCGGACTATGGCTACACCTTC. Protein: CASSDPGGADYGYTF.

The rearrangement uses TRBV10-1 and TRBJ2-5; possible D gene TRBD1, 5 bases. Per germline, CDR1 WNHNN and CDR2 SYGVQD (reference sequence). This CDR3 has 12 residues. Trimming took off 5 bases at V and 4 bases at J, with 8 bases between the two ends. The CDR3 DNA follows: TGCGCCAGCAGTCCAGGGTTAGAGACCCAGTACTTC. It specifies CASSPGLETQYF.

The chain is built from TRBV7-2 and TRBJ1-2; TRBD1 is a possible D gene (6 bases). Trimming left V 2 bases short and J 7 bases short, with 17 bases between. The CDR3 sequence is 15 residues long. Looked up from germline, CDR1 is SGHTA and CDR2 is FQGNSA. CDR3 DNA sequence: TGTGCCAGCAGCTTACCCGGCAGGGGCCTTAGTGGCTACACCTTC. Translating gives CASSLPGRGLSGYTF. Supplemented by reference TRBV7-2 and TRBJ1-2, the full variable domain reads GAGVSQSPSNKVTEKGKDVELRCDPISGHTALYWYRQSLGQGLEFLIYFQGNSAPDKSGLPSDRFSAERTGGSVSTLTIQRTQQEDSAVYLCASSLPGRGLSGYTFGSGTRLTVV.

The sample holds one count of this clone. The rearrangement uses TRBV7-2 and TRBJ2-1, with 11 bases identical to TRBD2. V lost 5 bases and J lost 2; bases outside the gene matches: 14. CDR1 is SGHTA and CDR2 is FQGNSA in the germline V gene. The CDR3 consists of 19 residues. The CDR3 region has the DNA TGTGCCAGCAGCGTACACCATAGCGCGACTAGCGGGACCTACAATGAGCAGTTCTTC. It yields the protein CASSVHHSATSGTYNEQFF. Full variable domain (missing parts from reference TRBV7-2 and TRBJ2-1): GAGVSQSPSNKVTEKGKDVELRCDPISGHTALYWYRQSLGQGLEFLIYFQGNSAPDKSGLPSDRFSAERTGGSVSTLTIQRTQQEDSAVYLCASSVHHSATSGTYNEQFFGPGTRLTVL.

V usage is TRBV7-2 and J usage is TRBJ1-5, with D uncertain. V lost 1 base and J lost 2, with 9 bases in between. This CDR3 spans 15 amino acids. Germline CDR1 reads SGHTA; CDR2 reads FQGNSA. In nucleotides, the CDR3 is TGTGCCAGCAGCTTAGGCCTCGGGGGCAATCAGCCCCAGCATTTT. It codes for CASSLGLGGNQPQHF.

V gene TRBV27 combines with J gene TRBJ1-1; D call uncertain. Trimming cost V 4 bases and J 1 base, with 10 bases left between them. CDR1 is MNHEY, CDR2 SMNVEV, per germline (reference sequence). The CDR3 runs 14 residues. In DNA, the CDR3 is TGTGCCAGCAGTTACGGAGGGTGGAACACTGAAGCTTTCTTT. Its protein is CASSYGGWNTEAFF.

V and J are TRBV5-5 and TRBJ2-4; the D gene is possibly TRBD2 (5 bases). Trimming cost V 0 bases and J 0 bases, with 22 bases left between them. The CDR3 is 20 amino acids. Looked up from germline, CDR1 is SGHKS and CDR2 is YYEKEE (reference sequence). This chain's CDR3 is CASSLDGVSLGDLAKNIQYF. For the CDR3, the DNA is TGTGCCAGCAGCTTGGATGGCGTGTCTCTCGGGGATCTAGCCAAAAACATTCAGTACTTC.

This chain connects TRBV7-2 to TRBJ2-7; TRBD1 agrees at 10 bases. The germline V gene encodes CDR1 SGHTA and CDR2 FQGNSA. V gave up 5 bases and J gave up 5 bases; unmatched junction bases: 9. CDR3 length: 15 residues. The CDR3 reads CASSPGGTGANEQYF. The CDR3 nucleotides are TGTGCCAGCAGCCCAGGAGGGACAGGGGCCAACGAGCAGTACTTC. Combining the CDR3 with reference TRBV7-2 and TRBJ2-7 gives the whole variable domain GAGVSQSPSNKVTEKGKDVELRCDPISGHTALYWYRQSLGQGLEFLIYFQGNSAPDKSGLPSDRFSAERTGGSVSTLTIQRTQQEDSAVYLCASSPGGTGANEQYFGPGTRLTVT.

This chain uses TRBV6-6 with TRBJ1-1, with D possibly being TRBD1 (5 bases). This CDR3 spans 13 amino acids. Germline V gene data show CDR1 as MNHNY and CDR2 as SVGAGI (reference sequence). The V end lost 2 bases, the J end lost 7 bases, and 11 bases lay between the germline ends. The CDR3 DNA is TGTGCCAGCAGTTACCCAAACGACAGTGAAGCTTTCTTT. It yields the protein CASSYPNDSEAFF.

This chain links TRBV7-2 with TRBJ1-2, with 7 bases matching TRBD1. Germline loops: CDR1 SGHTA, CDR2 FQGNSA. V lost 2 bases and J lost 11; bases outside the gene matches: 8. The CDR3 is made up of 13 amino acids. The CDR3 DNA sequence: TGTGCCAGCAGCTTATTCATGGACAGGCGGTACACCTTC. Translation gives CASSLFMDRRYTF.

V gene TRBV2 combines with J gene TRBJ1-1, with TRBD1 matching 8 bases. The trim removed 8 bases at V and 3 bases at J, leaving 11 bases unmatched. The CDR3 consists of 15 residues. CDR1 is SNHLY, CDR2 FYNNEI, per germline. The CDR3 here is CASRRSGGADTEAFF. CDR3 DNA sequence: TGTGCCAGCCGGCGATCAGGGGGCGCGGACACTGAAGCTTTCTTT. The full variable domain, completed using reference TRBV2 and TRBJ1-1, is EPEVTQTPSHQVTQMGQEVILRCVPISNHLYFYWYRQILGQKVEFLVSFYNNEISEKSEIFDDQFSVERPDGSNFTLKIRSTKLEDSAMYFCASRRSGGADTEAFFGQGTRLTVV.

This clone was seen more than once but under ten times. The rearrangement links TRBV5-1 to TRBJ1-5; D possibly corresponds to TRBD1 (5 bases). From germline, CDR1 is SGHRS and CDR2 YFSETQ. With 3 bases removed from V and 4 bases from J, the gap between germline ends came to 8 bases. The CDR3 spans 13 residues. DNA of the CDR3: TGCGCCAGCAGCTGGGGCGAGAATCAGCCCCAGCATTTT. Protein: CASSWGENQPQHF.

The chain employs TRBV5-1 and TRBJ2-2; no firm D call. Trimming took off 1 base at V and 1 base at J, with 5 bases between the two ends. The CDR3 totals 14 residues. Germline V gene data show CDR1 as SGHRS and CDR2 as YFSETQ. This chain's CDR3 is CASSLSGNTGELFF. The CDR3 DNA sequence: TGCGCCAGCAGCTTGTCAGGGAACACCGGGGAGCTGTTTTTT.

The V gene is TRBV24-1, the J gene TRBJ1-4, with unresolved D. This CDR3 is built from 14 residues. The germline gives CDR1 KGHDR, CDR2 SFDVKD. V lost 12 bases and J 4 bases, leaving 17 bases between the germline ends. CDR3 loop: CAQTQRGNNEKLFF. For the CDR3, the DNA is TGTGCCCAAACTCAAAGAGGAAATAATGAAAAACTGTTTTTT.

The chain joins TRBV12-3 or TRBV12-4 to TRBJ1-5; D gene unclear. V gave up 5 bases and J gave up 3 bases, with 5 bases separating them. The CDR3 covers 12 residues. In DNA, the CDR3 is TGTGCCAGCAGTCCCAACAATCAGCCCCAGCATTTT. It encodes CASSPNNQPQHF.

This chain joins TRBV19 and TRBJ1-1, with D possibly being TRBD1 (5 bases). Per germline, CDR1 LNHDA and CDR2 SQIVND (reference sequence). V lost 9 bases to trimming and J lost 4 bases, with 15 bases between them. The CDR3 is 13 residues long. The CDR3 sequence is CASLRGLATEAFF. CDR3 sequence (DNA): TGTGCCAGCCTAAGGGGTCTCGCCACTGAAGCTTTCTTT.

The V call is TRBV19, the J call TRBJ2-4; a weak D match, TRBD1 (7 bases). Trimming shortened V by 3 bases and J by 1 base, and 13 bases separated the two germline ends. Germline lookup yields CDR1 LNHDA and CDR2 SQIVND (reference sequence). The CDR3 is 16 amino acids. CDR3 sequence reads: CASSMLQGRAKNIQYF. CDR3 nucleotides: TGTGCCAGTAGTATGTTACAGGGGAGGGCCAAAAACATTCAGTACTTC.

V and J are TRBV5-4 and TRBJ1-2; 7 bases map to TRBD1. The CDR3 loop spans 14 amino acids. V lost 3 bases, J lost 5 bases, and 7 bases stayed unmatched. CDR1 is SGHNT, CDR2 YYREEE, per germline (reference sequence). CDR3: CASSSGTDLYGYTF. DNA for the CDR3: TGTGCCAGCAGCTCCGGGACAGACTTATATGGCTACACCTTC. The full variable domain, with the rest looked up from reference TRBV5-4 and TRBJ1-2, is ETGVTQSPTHLIKTRGQQVTLRCSSQSGHNTVSWYQQALGQGPQFIFQYYREEENGRGNFPPRFSGLQFPNYSSELNVNALELDDSALYLCASSSGTDLYGYTFGSGTRLTVV.